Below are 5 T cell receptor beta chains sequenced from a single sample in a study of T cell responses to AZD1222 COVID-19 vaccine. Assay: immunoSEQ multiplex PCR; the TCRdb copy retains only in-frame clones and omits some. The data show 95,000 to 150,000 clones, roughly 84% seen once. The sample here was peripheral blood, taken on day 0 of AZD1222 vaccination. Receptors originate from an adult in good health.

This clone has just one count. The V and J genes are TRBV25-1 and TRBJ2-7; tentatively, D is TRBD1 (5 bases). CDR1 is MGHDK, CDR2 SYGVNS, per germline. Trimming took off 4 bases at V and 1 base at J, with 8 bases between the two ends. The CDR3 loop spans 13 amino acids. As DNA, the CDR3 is TGTGCCAGCAGTGTAGACAGTTCCTACGAGCAGTACTTC. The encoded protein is CASSVDSSYEQYF.

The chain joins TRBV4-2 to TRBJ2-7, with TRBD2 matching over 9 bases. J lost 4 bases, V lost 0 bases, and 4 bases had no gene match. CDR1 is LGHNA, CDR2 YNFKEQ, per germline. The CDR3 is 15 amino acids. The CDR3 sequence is CASSQDRLAGYEQYF. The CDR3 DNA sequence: TGTGCCAGCAGCCAAGATAGGCTAGCGGGGTACGAGCAGTACTTC.

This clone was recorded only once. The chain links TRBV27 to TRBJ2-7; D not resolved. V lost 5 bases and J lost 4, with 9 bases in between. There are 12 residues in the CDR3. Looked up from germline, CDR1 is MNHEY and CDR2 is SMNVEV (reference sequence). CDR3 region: CASSAASYEQYF. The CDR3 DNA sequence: TGTGCCAGCAGTGCAGCCTCGTACGAGCAGTACTTC.

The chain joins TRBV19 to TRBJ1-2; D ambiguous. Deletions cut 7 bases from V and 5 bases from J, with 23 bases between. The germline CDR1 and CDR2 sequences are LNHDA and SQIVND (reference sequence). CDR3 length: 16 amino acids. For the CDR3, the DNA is TGTGCCAGTACTCCGTGGGGATTAGATCAAGGTTATGGCTACACCTTC. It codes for CASTPWGLDQGYGYTF. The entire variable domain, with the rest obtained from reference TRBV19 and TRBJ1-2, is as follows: DGGITQSPKYLFRKEGQNVTLSCEQNLNHDAMYWYRQDPGQGLRLIYYSQIVNDFQKGDIAEGYSVSREKKESFPLTVTSAQKNPTAFYLCASTPWGLDQGYGYTFGSGTRLTVV.

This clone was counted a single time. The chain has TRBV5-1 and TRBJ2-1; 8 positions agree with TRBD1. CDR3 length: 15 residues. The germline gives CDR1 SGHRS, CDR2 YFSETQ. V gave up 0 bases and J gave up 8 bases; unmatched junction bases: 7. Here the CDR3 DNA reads TGCGCCAGCAGCTTGGTAGGCAGGGGGCTGTATGAGCAGTTCTTC. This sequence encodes CASSLVGRGLYEQFF.